The next 32 T cell receptor beta chains were all read from a single sample in a study of a mutant IDH1 vaccine in newly diagnosed glioma. Sequencing used immunoSEQ multiplex PCR; TCRdb keeps in-frame clones, though not all of them. The sample has approximately 30,000 clones; around 77% are singletons. Time point of the sample: week 35, safety follow-up. Vaccination comprised doses that each held 300 ug of mutant IDH1 20-mer peptide, plus topical imiquimod. The antigens these receptors bind are not known. The sequencing here drew on PBMCs, taken from a glioma patient whose treatment included an IDH1 peptide vaccine. The receptors here all came from a woman in her twenties or thirties with glioma. Some clones in this sample may be carry-over from other donors' samples.

The chain uses TRBV29-1 and TRBJ2-5; D is perhaps TRBD1 (6 bases). The CDR3 totals 12 residues. V was shortened by 3 bases and J by 3 bases, with 8 bases between the two germline ends. Per germline, CDR1 SQVTM and CDR2 ANQGSEA. In DNA, the CDR3 is TGCAGCGTTGATACAGGGAAAGAGACCCAGTACTTC. It is translated as CSVDTGKETQYF.

This clone showed up just a few times. The rearrangement links TRBV6-6 to TRBJ1-1; D not certain. The CDR3 has 13 residues. Per germline, CDR1 MNHNY and CDR2 SVGAGI (reference sequence). Between the trimmed V and J ends, which lost 5 bases and 1 base, there was a span of 8 bases. CDR3 in amino acids: CASSLPSNTEAFF. The CDR3 bases are TGTGCCAGCAGTCTCCCATCGAACACTGAAGCTTTCTTT.

The genes are TRBV7-2 and TRBJ1-4; tentative D call: TRBD1 (5 bases). CDR3 length: 15 residues. V dropped 5 bases and J dropped 4 bases, with 14 bases sitting between them. Germline CDR1 SGHTA, CDR2 FQGNSA. Written as DNA, the CDR3 is TGTGCCAGCAGCCTGCAGGGTGTCGGTAATGAAAAACTGTTTTTT. Its protein is CASSLQGVGNEKLFF.

The chain joins TRBV7-9 to TRBJ1-2; D possibly corresponds to TRBD1 (5 bases). In germline, CDR1 is SEHNR, CDR2 FQNEAQ (reference sequence). The length of the CDR3 is 13 residues. V gave up 1 base and J gave up 8 bases, with 11 bases separating them. CDR3 in DNA: TGTGCCAGCAGCTTAGGCAGGGATGAGGGCTACACCTTC. Translated: CASSLGRDEGYTF.

The chain joins TRBV15 to TRBJ2-7; D might be TRBD1 (5 bases). The germline V gene encodes CDR1 LNHNV and CDR2 YYDKDF (reference sequence). Trimming took off 0 bases at V and 4 bases at J, with 10 bases between the two ends. The CDR3 has 14 amino acids. DNA of the CDR3: TGTGCCACCAGCAGAGAGGCAGGGAAATACGAGCAGTACTTC. It codes for CATSREAGKYEQYF.

The chain joins TRBV9 to TRBJ2-7, with D possibly TRBD2 on 6 matching bases. Trimming took 4 bases from V and 1 from J, leaving 12 bases between them. Germline-derived CDR1 and CDR2 are SGDLS and YYNGEE. This CDR3 has 14 residues. CDR3 in DNA: TGTGCCAGCAGCTTCCTAGGAGGGTCCTACGAGCAGTACTTC. Its protein product is CASSFLGGSYEQYF.

V usage is TRBV19 and J usage is TRBJ1-3, with 7 bases fitting TRBD1. Germline loops: CDR1 LNHDA, CDR2 SQIVND (reference sequence). The CDR3 contains 19 residues. The junction had 16 bases not matched to a gene; V was cut back by 5 bases and J by 0 bases. The CDR3 protein is CASSAVTGQFFNSGNTIYF. CDR3 coding DNA: TGTGCCAGTAGTGCGGTAACGGGACAGTTCTTCAACTCTGGAAACACCATATATTTT.

V and J are TRBV7-2 and TRBJ2-5, with TRBD2 matching over 8 bases. Germline V CDR1 and CDR2: SGHTA, FQGNSA. Losses at the gene ends were 4 bases for V and 3 bases for J; bases not matched to a gene: 19. This CDR3 contains 19 residues. The CDR3 is CASSSGLSGRDGLEETQYF. The CDR3 region has the DNA TGTGCCAGCAGCTCTGGTCTAAGCGGGAGAGATGGATTGGAAGAGACCCAGTACTTC.

The V and J genes are TRBV19 and TRBJ1-4; perhaps TRBD1 as D (5 bases). The CDR3 runs to 16 residues. Trimming left V 5 bases short and J 10 bases short, with 23 bases between. The germline V gene has CDR1 LNHDA and CDR2 SQIVND (reference sequence). CDR3 sequence (DNA): TGTGCCAGTAGTTCATCGGGACTAGGTACTGGACGAAAACTGTTTTTT. Protein sequence: CASSSSGLGTGRKLFF.

The sample holds a few counts of this clone. The genes are TRBV4-1 and TRBJ1-1; D gene uncertain. V was pared by 4 bases and J by 3 bases, with 9 bases between. Germline V gene data show CDR1 as MGHRA and CDR2 as YSYEKL. The length of the CDR3 is 13 residues. The DNA of the CDR3 is TGCGCCAGCAGCCGATCCCCGGACACTGAAGCTTTCTTT. Its translation: CASSRSPDTEAFF.

V gene TRBV5-1 combines with J gene TRBJ1-3, with D unclear. V lost 3 bases to trimming and J lost 2 bases, with 12 bases between them. The germline V gene encodes CDR1 SGHRS and CDR2 YFSETQ. There are 15 residues in the CDR3. CDR3 sequence reads: CASSSRVSPGNTIYF. The DNA of the CDR3 is TGCGCCAGCAGCTCCCGGGTCAGCCCTGGAAACACCATATATTTT.

The table lists this clone with a few counts. V gene TRBV19 combines with J gene TRBJ2-1; TRBD2 matches 7 bases. The CDR3 covers 13 residues. The germline gives CDR1 LNHDA, CDR2 SQIVND (reference sequence). Trimming at V came to 7 bases and at J to 8 bases, leaving 8 bases not matched to a gene. CDR3 amino acids: CASNGRVGDEQFF. For the CDR3, the DNA is TGTGCCAGTAATGGGAGGGTTGGAGATGAGCAGTTCTTC.

This clone was seen once. The V and J genes are TRBV5-5 and TRBJ2-7; TRBD1 aligns across 9 bases. The CDR3 sequence is 15 residues long. With 2 bases clipped from V and 6 bases from J, the junction kept 9 bases outside the gene matches. The V gene's germline CDR1 is SGHKS and CDR2 YYEKEE (reference sequence). The CDR3 loop reads CASSFTGQGRTEQYF. The CDR3 coding sequence is TGTGCCAGCAGCTTCACGGGACAGGGTAGGACCGAGCAGTACTTC. The whole variable domain, filled in from reference TRBV5-5 and TRBJ2-7, reads DAGVTQSPTHLIKTRGQQVTLRCSPISGHKSVSWYQQVLGQGPQFIFQYYEKEERGRGNFPDRFSARQFPNYSSELNVNALLLGDSALYLCASSFTGQGRTEQYFGPGTRLTVT.

The chain has TRBV19 and TRBJ1-1; 8 bases are shared with TRBD1. CDR1 and CDR2 (germline): LNHDA, SQIVND (reference sequence). V gave up 6 bases and J gave up 0 bases; unmatched junction bases: 6. This CDR3 comprises 15 residues. Written as DNA, the CDR3 is TGTGCCAGTAGCCACGACAGGGGCCTGAACACTGAAGCTTTCTTT. Translated: CASSHDRGLNTEAFF.

V usage is TRBV29-1 and J usage is TRBJ2-1; tentatively, D is TRBD2 (6 bases). V was pared by 5 bases and J by 9 bases, with 20 bases between. This CDR3 contains 14 residues. Germline V gene sequence: CDR1 SQVTM, CDR2 ANQGSEA. Written as DNA, the CDR3 is TGCAGCGTTAACACGGGACTCTCCTTCGGTGAGCAGTTCTTC. It is translated as CSVNTGLSFGEQFF.

V usage is TRBV15 and J usage is TRBJ2-6; 7 nucleotides agree with TRBD2. The CDR3 covers 18 residues. CDR1 LNHNV and CDR2 YYDKDF come from the germline V gene (reference sequence). J gave up 4 bases and V 3 bases, and 12 bases lay outside the gene matches. CDR3 region: CATSSILAPLRGANVLTF. CDR3 sequence (DNA): TGTGCCACCAGCAGTATACTAGCGCCTTTGAGAGGGGCCAACGTCCTGACTTTC.

The J gene is TRBJ1-2, the V gene TRBV5-4; 8 bases line up with TRBD1. There are 14 residues in the CDR3. CDR1 SGHNT and CDR2 YYREEE come from the germline V gene (reference sequence). V lost 3 bases, J lost 5 bases, and 6 bases stayed unmatched. The CDR3 loop reads CASSSRQGTYGYTF. In DNA form, the CDR3 reads TGTGCCAGCAGCTCCCGACAGGGGACGTATGGCTACACCTTC.

This chain links TRBV6-5 with TRBJ2-5; TRBD2 agrees at 7 bases. The CDR3 covers 12 residues. The V and J ends lost 5 bases and 7 bases, in that order; junction bases with no gene match: 4. Per germline, CDR1 MNHEY and CDR2 SVGAGI. CDR3 nucleotides: TGTGCCAGCAGTGGGACTACCGGGACCCAGTACTTC. As protein: CASSGTTGTQYF.

The chain has TRBV7-2 and TRBJ2-5; no clear D gene. CDR3 length: 14 residues. Trimming cost V 5 bases and J 1 base, with 11 bases left between them. Germline V CDR1 and CDR2: SGHTA, FQGNSA. The CDR3 reads CASSPYGVQETQYF. In DNA form, the CDR3 reads TGTGCCAGCAGCCCCTATGGGGTCCAAGAGACCCAGTACTTC. The entire variable domain, with the rest obtained from reference TRBV7-2 and TRBJ2-5, is as follows: GAGVSQSPSNKVTEKGKDVELRCDPISGHTALYWYRQSLGQGLEFLIYFQGNSAPDKSGLPSDRFSAERTGGSVSTLTIQRTQQEDSAVYLCASSPYGVQETQYFGPGTRLLVL.

The V and J genes are TRBV7-8 and TRBJ1-1, with 12 bases aligning to TRBD1. The CDR3 runs to 16 residues. With 5 bases clipped from V and 11 bases from J, the junction kept 15 bases outside the gene matches. In germline, CDR1 is SGHVS, CDR2 FQNEAQ. The CDR3 is CASSVGTGGAFLLAFF. CDR3 DNA: TGTGCCAGCAGCGTAGGGACAGGGGGCGCCTTCTTACTGGCTTTCTTT.

The rearrangement joins TRBV9 to TRBJ2-1; 9 nucleotides align to TRBD2. CDR1 and CDR2 (germline): SGDLS, YYNGEE. The CDR3 runs to 15 residues. Losses at the gene ends were 4 bases for V and 7 bases for J; bases not matched to a gene: 9. The CDR3 region has the DNA TGTGCCAGCAGCCGGAAGCGGGAGGCGGAGAATGAGCAGTTCTTC. Residues: CASSRKREAENEQFF. Complete variable domain (other parts from reference TRBV9 and TRBJ2-1): DSGVTQTPKHLITATGQRVTLRCSPRSGDLSVYWYQQSLDQGLQFLIQYYNGEERAKGNILERFSAQQFPDLHSELNLSSLELGDSALYFCASSRKREAENEQFFGPGTRLTVL.

The CDR3 sequence is CASGFGPNTEAFF. The CDR3 bases are TGTGCTAGTGGTTTTGGACCGAACACTGAAGCTTTCTTT. J is TRBJ1-1 and V is TRBV12-5; no clear D gene. This CDR3 comprises 13 residues. Trimming cost V 3 bases and J 1 base, with 6 bases left between them. Germline loops: CDR1 LGHNT, CDR2 FRNRAP.

V usage is TRBV15 and J usage is TRBJ2-7; D possibly corresponds to TRBD1 (5 bases). Germline V gene sequence: CDR1 LNHNV, CDR2 YYDKDF (reference sequence). The CDR3 has 12 residues. The V gene lost 3 bases and the J gene lost 7 bases, with 10 bases spanning the gap. In DNA form, the CDR3 reads TGTGCCACCAGCAGTTCAGGGCGGGAGCAGTACTTC. Encoded protein: CATSSSGREQYF.

V usage is TRBV27 and J usage is TRBJ2-1, with 11 bases matching TRBD2. The CDR3 loop spans 16 amino acids. The V gene end was trimmed by 5 bases and the J gene end by 0 bases; junction bases not matched to a gene: 3. CDR1 is MNHEY, CDR2 SMNVEV, per germline (reference sequence). The CDR3 spells CASSLGTSGSYNEQFF. The CDR3 bases are TGTGCCAGCAGTCTCGGGACTAGCGGCTCCTACAATGAGCAGTTCTTC.

CDR3 protein: CASSLGQGEGEKLFF. The CDR3 DNA reads as TGTGCCAGCAGCTTAGGACAGGGGGAAGGGGAAAAACTGTTTTTT. The chain has TRBV7-9 and TRBJ1-4; 9 bases line up with TRBD1. The germline CDR1 and CDR2 sequences are SEHNR and FQNEAQ (reference sequence). The J segment lost 8 bases and the V segment lost 1 base, leaving 5 bases of the junction unmatched. This CDR3 region has 15 residues.

The chain is built from TRBV7-3 and TRBJ2-1, with 9 nucleotides matching TRBD2. Looked up from germline, CDR1 is SGHTA and CDR2 is FQGTGA. CDR3 size: 15 residues. The ends lost 0 bases at V and 7 bases at J; junction bases unmatched: 4. The CDR3 coding sequence is TGTGCCAGCAGCTTAACTAGCGGGAGTTTTAATGAGCAGTTCTTC. It translates to CASSLTSGSFNEQFF.

This sequence joins TRBV14 and TRBJ2-5, with D possibly TRBD1 on 6 matching bases. The CDR3 length is 19 residues. The V and J ends lost 0 bases and 1 base respectively, with 21 bases between them. Germline CDR1 is SGHDN and CDR2 is FVKESK. This chain's CDR3 is CASSQDTNPGQRLQETQYF. The CDR3 region has the DNA TGTGCCAGCAGCCAAGACACCAATCCGGGACAAAGGCTCCAAGAGACCCAGTACTTC. Full variable domain (rest looked up from reference TRBV14 and TRBJ2-5): EAGVTQFPSHSVIEKGQTVTLRCDPISGHDNLYWYRRVMGKEIKFLLHFVKESKQDESGMPNNRFLAERTGGTYSTLKVQPAELEDSGVYFCASSQDTNPGQRLQETQYFGPGTRLLVL.

The rearrangement links TRBV2 to TRBJ2-1; 10 nucleotides agree with TRBD2. V shed 7 bases and J 7 bases; nucleotides not matched to a gene: 10. Germline lookup yields CDR1 SNHLY and CDR2 FYNNEI. This CDR3 spans 15 amino acids. CDR3 DNA sequence: TGTGCCAGCACCCCCCTAGCGGGAGAGGGGAATGAGCAGTTCTTC. This sequence encodes CASTPLAGEGNEQFF.

The V call is TRBV27, the J call TRBJ2-7, with D hard to call. The length of the CDR3 is 13 residues. The ends were cut back, 3 bases at V and 4 bases at J, with 10 bases in the middle. Germline V gene lookup returns CDR1 MNHEY and CDR2 SMNVEV (reference sequence). The CDR3 is CASSFRSYYEQYF. The CDR3, as DNA: TGTGCCAGCAGTTTCCGAAGTTATTACGAGCAGTACTTC.

The chain carries TRBV10-3 and TRBJ1-1; D may be TRBD1 (6 bases). Between the trimmed V and J ends, which lost 3 bases and 7 bases, there was a span of 9 bases. Germline assignment: CDR1 ENHRY and CDR2 SYGVKD. The CDR3 runs 12 residues. The CDR3 region is CAISDRTVEAFF. The CDR3 bases are TGTGCCATCAGTGATCGGACAGTTGAAGCTTTCTTT.

The J gene is TRBJ2-1, the V gene TRBV7-8; 14 bases are a match to TRBD2. Trimming cost V 4 bases and J 6 bases; bases outside gene matches: 2. The CDR3 is 15 amino acids. The germline CDR1 and CDR2 sequences are SGHVS and FQNEAQ. CDR3 DNA: TGTGCCAGCAGCTCGGGACTAGCGGGAGTCAATGAGCAGTTCTTC. This translates into CASSSGLAGVNEQFF.

The chain recombines TRBV19 with TRBJ2-7; the D gene could be TRBD1 or TRBD2 (6 bases each). Germline lookup yields CDR1 LNHDA and CDR2 SQIVND (reference sequence). The CDR3 extends over 15 amino acids. V was pared by 5 bases and J by 0 bases, with 14 bases between. The CDR3 loop reads CASSVRGTHSYEQYF. The CDR3 nucleotides are TGTGCCAGTAGTGTCCGCGGGACACACTCCTACGAGCAGTACTTC.